Only a few counts were recorded for the clone carrying this T cell receptor (beta chain). The antigen is unknown. This entry belongs to a study of regulatory T cells in long-lasting Graves disease. On the study more broadly: Over-5-year antithyroid drug use with positive TSH receptor antibodies defined persistent Graves' disease in the study. Study-wide points: Graves' patients with persistent disease showed TCR diversity lower than patients newly diagnosed.

Time point in this sample: persistent/refractory GD, antithyroid drugs over 5 years with positive TRAb. Scientists built the TCR library using RNA that was extracted from PBMCs. Patients with Graves' disease were diagnosed by American Thyroid Association guidelines. HTBI primers from iRepertoire and Arm-PCR of CDR3 regions yielded the TCR beta libraries. A single record per CDR3 protein comes from TCRdb applying MiXCR to the multiplex PCR reads. The table has roughly 400,000 distinct CDR3 sequences, about a fifth seen once; the top ten hold around 20%. The CDR3 length is 16 residues. The germline CDR1 and CDR2 sequences are MNHEY and SVGAGI. The V gene lost 0 bases and the J gene lost 4 bases, with 16 bases spanning the gap.

The rearrangement joins TRBV6-5 to TRBJ2-7; D is unclear. The material sequenced was peripheral blood mononuclear cells (PBMCs), taken when the disease was refractory, from a patient treated with antithyroid drugs. The receptor was derived from a female donor with Graves disease. The CDR3 DNA is TGTGCCAGCAGTTACTCGAGTTCGGACCCCCGGTACGAGCAGTACTTC. Protein product: CASSYSSSDPRYEQYF.